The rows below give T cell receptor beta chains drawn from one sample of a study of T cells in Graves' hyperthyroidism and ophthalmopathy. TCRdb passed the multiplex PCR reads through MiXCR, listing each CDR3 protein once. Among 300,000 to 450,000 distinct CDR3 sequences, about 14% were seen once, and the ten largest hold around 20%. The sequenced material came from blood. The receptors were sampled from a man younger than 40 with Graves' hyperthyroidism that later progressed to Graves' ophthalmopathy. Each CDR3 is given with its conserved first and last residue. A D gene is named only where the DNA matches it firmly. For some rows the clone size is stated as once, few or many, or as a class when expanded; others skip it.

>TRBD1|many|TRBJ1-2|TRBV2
CASSERQGTLAGYTF
TGTGCCAGCAGTGAGAGACAGGGGACACTGGCTGGCTACACCTTC
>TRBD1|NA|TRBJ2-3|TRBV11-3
CASSSWDRGVGDTQYF
TGTGCCAGCAGCTCCTGGGACAGGGGAGTTGGAGATACGCAGTATTTT
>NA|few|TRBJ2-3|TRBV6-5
CASSYRAASTDTQYF
TGTGCCAGCAGTTACCGGGCTGCTAGCACAGATACGCAGTATTTT
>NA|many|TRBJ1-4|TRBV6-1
CASSPLRAIIEKLFF
TGTGCCAGCAGTCCCCTCAGGGCAATTATAGAAAAACTGTTTTTT
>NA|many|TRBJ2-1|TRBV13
CASGSPGVNEQFF
TGTGCCAGCGGGAGCCCAGGGGTCAATGAGCAGTTCTTC
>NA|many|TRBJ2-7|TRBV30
CAWSTQREQYF
TGTGCCTGGAGTACACAGCGCGAGCAGTACTTC
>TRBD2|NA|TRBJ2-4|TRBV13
CASSSLAGFNIQYF
TGTGCCAGCAGTTCCCTAGCGGGGTTCAACATTCAGTACTTC
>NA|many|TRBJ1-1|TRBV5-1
CASSLEGAEAFF
TGCGCCAGCAGCTTGGAGGGGGCTGAAGCTTTCTTT
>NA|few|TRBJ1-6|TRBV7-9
CASSHWQDNSPLHF
TGTGCCAGCAGCCACTGGCAGGATAATTCACCCCTCCACTTT
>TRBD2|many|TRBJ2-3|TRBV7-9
CATLLLAGYYTDTQYF
TGTGCCACCCTCCTTCTAGCGGGGTATTACACAGATACGCAGTATTTT
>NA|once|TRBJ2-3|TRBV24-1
CATSALWGAGTDTQYF
TGTGCCACCAGTGCCCTGTGGGGGGCCGGCACAGATACGCAGTATTTT
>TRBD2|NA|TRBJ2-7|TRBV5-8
CASSPLGLAGGSSYEQYF
TGTGCCAGCAGCCCGCTCGGACTAGCGGGGGGGAGCTCCTACGAGCAGTACTTC
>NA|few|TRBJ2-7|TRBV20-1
CSARNPRGGTDSGEQYF
TGCAGTGCCCGCAATCCTCGCGGGGGCACTGACTCTGGGGAGCAGTACTTC
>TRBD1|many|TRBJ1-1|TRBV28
CASIDRGNTEAFF
TGTGCCAGCATAGACAGGGGGAACACTGAAGCTTTCTTT
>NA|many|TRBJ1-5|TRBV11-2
CASSAKGSSQPQHF
TGTGCCAGCAGCGCTAAGGGGAGTAGTCAGCCCCAGCATTTT
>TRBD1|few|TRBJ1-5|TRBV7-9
CASSQGQTSNQPQHF
TGTGCCAGCAGCCAGGGACAGACTAGCAATCAGCCCCAGCATTTT
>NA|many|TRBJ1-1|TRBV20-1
CSARQIEVFGEAFF
TGCAGTGCCAGGCAGATAGAGGTTTTTGGTGAAGCTTTCTTT
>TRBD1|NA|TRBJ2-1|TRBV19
CATTSLDRANEQFF
TGTGCCACCACCTCCCTGGACAGGGCAAATGAGCAGTTCTTC
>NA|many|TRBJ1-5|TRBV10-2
CASSGEYSNQPQHF
TGCGCCAGCAGTGGGGAATATAGCAATCAGCCCCAGCATTTT
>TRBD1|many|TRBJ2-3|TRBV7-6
CASSLEVPGQGTDTQYF
TGTGCCAGCAGCCTAGAAGTCCCGGGACAGGGCACAGATACGCAGTATTTT
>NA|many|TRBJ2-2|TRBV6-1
CASILTLGRNTGELFF
TGTGCCAGCATCTTAACTTTGGGCCGCAACACCGGGGAGCTGTTTTTT
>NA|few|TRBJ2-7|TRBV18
CASSPLQGLHYEQYF
TGTGCCAGCTCACCATTGCAGGGGCTACACTACGAGCAGTACTTC
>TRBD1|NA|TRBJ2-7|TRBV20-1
CSASQGVPYEQYF
TGCAGTGCTAGCCAGGGGGTCCCCTACGAGCAGTACTTC
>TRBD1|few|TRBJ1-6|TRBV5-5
CASSLRTGESPLHF
TGTGCCAGCAGCTTGAGGACAGGGGAATCACCCCTCCACTTT
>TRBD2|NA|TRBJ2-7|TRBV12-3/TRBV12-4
CASTSGGGEQYF
TGTGCCAGCACCTCCGGGGGGGGCGAGCAGTACTTC
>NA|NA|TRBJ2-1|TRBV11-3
CASSFTGYPYNEQFF
TGTGCCAGCAGCTTTACAGGGTACCCCTACAATGAGCAGTTCTTC
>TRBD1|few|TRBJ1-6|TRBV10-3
CAISDSQGARNSPLHF
TGTGCCATCAGTGACTCGCAGGGGGCGCGTAATTCACCCCTCCACTTT
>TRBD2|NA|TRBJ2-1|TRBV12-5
CASGLEGLAGGIGYNEQFF
TGTGCTAGTGGTTTGGAGGGACTAGCGGGGGGGATAGGTTACAATGAGCAGTTCTTC
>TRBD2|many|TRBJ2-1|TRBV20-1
CSARTGLALKNEQFF
TGCAGTGCTAGAACGGGACTAGCTTTGAAAAATGAGCAGTTCTTC
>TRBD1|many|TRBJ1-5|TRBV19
CASSTTTGTHQPQHF
TGTGCCAGTAGTACGACGACAGGGACTCATCAGCCCCAGCATTTT
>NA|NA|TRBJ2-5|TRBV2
CAVGSRGLRRRETQYF
TGTGCCGTCGGATCTCGAGGGTTACGGAGAAGAGAAACCCAGTACTTC
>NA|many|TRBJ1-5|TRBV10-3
CAISESEGGNQPQHF
TGTGCCATCAGTGAGTCAGAGGGGGGCAATCAGCCCCAGCATTTT
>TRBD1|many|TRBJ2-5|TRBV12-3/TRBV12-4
CASSFGDRDSQETQYF
TGTGCCAGCAGTTTTGGAGACCGGGACAGCCAAGAGACCCAGTACTTC
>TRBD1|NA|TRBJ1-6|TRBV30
CAWRVTGTNSPLHF
TGTGCCTGGAGGGTGACAGGGACGAATTCACCCCTCCACTTT
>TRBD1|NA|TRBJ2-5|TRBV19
CASKGGGIPGQGRETQYF
TGTGCCAGTAAAGGGGGAGGTATACCGGGACAGGGTAGAGAGACCCAGTACTTC
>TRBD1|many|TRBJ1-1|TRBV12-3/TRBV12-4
CASTGDSWTEAFF
TGTGCCAGCACCGGGGACAGTTGGACTGAAGCTTTCTTT